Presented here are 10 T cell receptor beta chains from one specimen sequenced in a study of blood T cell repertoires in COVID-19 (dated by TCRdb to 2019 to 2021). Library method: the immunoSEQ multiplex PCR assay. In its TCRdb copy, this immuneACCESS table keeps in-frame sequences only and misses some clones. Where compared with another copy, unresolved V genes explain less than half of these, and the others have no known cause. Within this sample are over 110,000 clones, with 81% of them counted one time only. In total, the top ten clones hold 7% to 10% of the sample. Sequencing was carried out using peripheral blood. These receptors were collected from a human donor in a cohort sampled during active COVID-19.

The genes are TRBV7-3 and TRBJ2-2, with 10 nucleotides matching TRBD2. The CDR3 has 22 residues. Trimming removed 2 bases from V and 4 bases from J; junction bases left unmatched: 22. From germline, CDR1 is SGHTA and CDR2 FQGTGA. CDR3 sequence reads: CASSLRSASGSPWALATGELFF. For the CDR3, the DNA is TGTGCCAGCAGCTTACGGTCAGCTAGCGGGAGCCCATGGGCCTTGGCCACCGGGGAGCTGTTTTTT.

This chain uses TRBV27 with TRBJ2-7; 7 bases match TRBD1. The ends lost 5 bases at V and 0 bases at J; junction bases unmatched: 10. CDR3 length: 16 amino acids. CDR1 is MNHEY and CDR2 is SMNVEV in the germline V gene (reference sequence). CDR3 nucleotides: TGTGCCAGCAGTACGAGAACAGGGGAACACTCCTACGAGCAGTACTTC. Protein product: CASSTRTGEHSYEQYF.

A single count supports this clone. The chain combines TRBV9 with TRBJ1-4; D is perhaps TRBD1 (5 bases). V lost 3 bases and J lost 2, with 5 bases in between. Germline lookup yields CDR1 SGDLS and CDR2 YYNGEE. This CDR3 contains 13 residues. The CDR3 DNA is TGTGCCAGCAGCGAGGGGACTAATGAAAAACTGTTTTTT. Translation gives CASSEGTNEKLFF.

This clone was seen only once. The CDR3 sequence is CASSLVSGSEDEQFF. The CDR3 bases are TGTGCCAGCAGCTTGGTTAGCGGGAGCGAGGATGAGCAGTTCTTC. The rearrangement joins TRBV5-6 to TRBJ2-1, with 9 bases that match TRBD2. Germline V CDR1 and CDR2: SGHDT, YYEEEE. V trimming: 0 bases; J trimming: 8 bases; junction bases outside the gene matches: 6. This CDR3 has 15 residues.

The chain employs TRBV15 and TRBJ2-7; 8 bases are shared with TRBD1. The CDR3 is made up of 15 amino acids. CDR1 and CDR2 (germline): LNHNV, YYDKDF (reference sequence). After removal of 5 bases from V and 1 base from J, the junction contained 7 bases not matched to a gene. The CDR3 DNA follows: TGTGCCACCAGCTCCCGGACAGGGTGGTCCTACGAGCAGTACTTC. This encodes CATSSRTGWSYEQYF. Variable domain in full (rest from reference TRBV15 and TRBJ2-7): DAMVIQNPRYQVTQFGKPVTLSCSQTLNHNVMYWYQQKSSQAPKLLFHYYDKDFNNEADTPDNFQSRRPNTSFCFLDIRSPGLGDTAMYLCATSSRTGWSYEQYFGPGTRLTVT.

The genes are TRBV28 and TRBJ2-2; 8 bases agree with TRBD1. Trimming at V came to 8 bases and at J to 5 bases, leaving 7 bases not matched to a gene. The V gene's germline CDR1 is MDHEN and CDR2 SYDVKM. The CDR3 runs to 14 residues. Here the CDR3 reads CASQTGERTGELFF. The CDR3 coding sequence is TGTGCCAGCCAGACAGGGGAAAGGACCGGGGAGCTGTTTTTT.

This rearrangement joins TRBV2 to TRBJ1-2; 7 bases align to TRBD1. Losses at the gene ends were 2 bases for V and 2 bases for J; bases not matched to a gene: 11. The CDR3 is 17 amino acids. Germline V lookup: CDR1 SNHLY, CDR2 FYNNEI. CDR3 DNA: TGTGCCAGCAGTGAATATGTAGGAGGGGGCCGAAACTATGGCTACACCTTC. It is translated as CASSEYVGGGRNYGYTF. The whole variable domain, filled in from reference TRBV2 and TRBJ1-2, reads EPEVTQTPSHQVTQMGQEVILRCVPISNHLYFYWYRQILGQKVEFLVSFYNNEISEKSEIFDDQFSVERPDGSNFTLKIRSTKLEDSAMYFCASSEYVGGGRNYGYTFGSGTRLTVV.

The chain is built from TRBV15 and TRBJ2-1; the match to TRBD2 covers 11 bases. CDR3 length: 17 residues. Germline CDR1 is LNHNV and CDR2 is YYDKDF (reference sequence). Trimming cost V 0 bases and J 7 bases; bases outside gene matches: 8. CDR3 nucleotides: TGTGCCACCAGCAGAGATCCCCAACTAGCGGGAGAAAATGAGCAGTTCTTC. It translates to CATSRDPQLAGENEQFF.

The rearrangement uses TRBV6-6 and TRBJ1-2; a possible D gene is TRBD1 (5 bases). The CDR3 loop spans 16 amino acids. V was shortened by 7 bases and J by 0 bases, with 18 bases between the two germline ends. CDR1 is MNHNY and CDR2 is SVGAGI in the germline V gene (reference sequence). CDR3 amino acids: CASTYLGGSSNYGYTF. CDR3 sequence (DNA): TGTGCCAGCACCTACCTGGGGGGATCCTCTAACTATGGCTACACCTTC.

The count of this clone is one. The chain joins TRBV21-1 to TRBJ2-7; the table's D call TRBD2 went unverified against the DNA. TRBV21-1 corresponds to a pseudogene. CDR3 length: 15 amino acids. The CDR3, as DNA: TGTGCCAGCAGTCTTTTGCAGCGGTACACCTACGAGCAGTACTTC. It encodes CASSLLQRYTYEQYF.